These 19 T cell receptor beta chains share one sample of origin, sequenced in a study of T cell repertoires in cytomegalovirus infection. TCRdb redid the calling of the reads with MiXCR, one entry per CDR3 protein. This sample yields hundreds of thousands of distinct CDR3 sequences, of which about 24% are seen a single time; roughly 8% belongs to the top ten. Sequenced sample: CD8+ T cells from PBMCs. Receptors were obtained from a human donor in good health (CMV status not recorded). Some clones in this sample may be carry-over from other donors' samples.

Ten or more counts support this clonotype. The J gene is TRBJ2-1, the V gene TRBV6-2 or TRBV6-3; D is unclear. The CDR3 is 13 residues long. Germline lookup yields CDR1 MNHEY and CDR2 SVGEGT. V was cut by 11 bases and J by 3 bases, with 14 bases left in between. Written as DNA, the CDR3 is TGTGCCTCAGCAGCACAGATCTACAATGAGCAGTTCTTC. As protein: CASAAQIYNEQFF.

In nucleotides, the CDR3 is TGTGCCAGCAGTTTATCGAAGGTCCTCTACAATGAGCAGTTCTTC. Protein sequence: CASSLSKVLYNEQFF. This chain uses TRBV27 with TRBJ2-1; no definite D call. Trimming cost V 0 bases and J 3 bases, with 9 bases left between them. The CDR3 has 15 residues. Germline values: CDR1 MNHEY, CDR2 SMNVEV (reference sequence).

The chain couples TRBV6-2 or TRBV6-3 to TRBJ2-4, with D uncertain. This CDR3 comprises 15 residues. Trimming left V 7 bases short and J 8 bases short, with 21 bases between. Germline-derived CDR1 and CDR2 are MNHEY and SVGEGT. CDR3 DNA sequence: TGTGCCAGCAACTTCGCCCGGGCCCCCGTTGACATTCAGTACTTC. Protein sequence: CASNFARAPVDIQYF.

In its sample, this clonotype was seen a few times. The chain is built from TRBV7-8 and TRBJ1-4; the match to TRBD1 covers 7 bases. This CDR3 region has 16 residues. After removal of 5 bases from V and 4 bases from J, the junction contained 10 bases not matched to a gene. Germline CDR1 reads SGHVS; CDR2 reads FQNEAQ. This CDR3 is CASSLWDSQLNEKLFF. The CDR3 DNA reads as TGTGCCAGCAGCCTGTGGGACAGCCAACTTAATGAAAAACTGTTTTTT. Drawing the rest from reference TRBV7-8 and TRBJ1-4, the complete variable domain is GAGVSQSPRYKVAKRGQDVALRCDPISGHVSLFWYQQALGQGPEFLTYFQNEAQLDKSGLPSDRFFAERPEGSVSTLKIQRTQQEDSAVYLCASSLWDSQLNEKLFFGSGTQLSVL.

The rearrangement links TRBV14 to TRBJ1-1, with no clear D. Germline-derived CDR1 and CDR2 are SGHDN and FVKESK. The CDR3 is 13 residues long. V lost 3 bases to trimming and J lost 5 bases, with 10 bases between them. In DNA, the CDR3 is TGTGCCAGCAGCCACGGGAGAACAACTGAAGCTTTCTTT. Residues: CASSHGRTTEAFF.

This clonotype was seen more than once but under ten times. The rearrangement links TRBV4-1 to TRBJ2-1; the match to TRBD2 covers 7 bases. The germline V gene encodes CDR1 MGHRA and CDR2 YSYEKL. The CDR3 contains 15 residues. The ends lost 0 bases at V and 4 bases at J; junction bases unmatched: 3. CDR3 DNA sequence: TGCGCCAGCAGCCAAGAAAGCGGGGAATACAATGAGCAGTTCTTC. This codes for CASSQESGEYNEQFF.

In its sample, this clonotype was seen a few times. This chain connects TRBV20-1 to TRBJ1-2, with D possibly being TRBD1 (5 bases). This CDR3 has 10 amino acids. Germline CDR1 is DFQATT and CDR2 is SNEGSKA (reference sequence). Trimming removed 6 bases from V and 8 bases from J, with 10 bases in between. DNA for the CDR3: TGCAGTGCCGGGACGGAAGGCTACACCTTC. Amino acid sequence: CSAGTEGYTF.

As for this clonotype: This may stem from a read error, because a much larger clone lies one nucleotide away. The J gene is TRBJ1-2, the V gene TRBV25-1; D is perhaps TRBD1 (6 bases). Germline V gene data show CDR1 as MGHDK and CDR2 as SYGVNS. The CDR3 spans 12 residues. The CDR3 DNA reads TGTGCCAGCAGTGAATACCGGGGGGGCTACGCCTTC. Protein: CASSEYRGGYAF.

This clonotype was seen only a few times. The chain links TRBV20-1 to TRBJ2-2; D call uncertain. Trimming removed 3 bases at V and 3 bases at J, with 17 bases between. The CDR3 length is 16 residues. Per germline, CDR1 DFQATT and CDR2 SNEGSKA (reference sequence). The CDR3 bases are TGCAGTGCTAGTCGAATCGAACCCACCTACACCGGGGAGCTGTTTTTT. Its protein is CSASRIEPTYTGELFF.

This clonotype was detected ten times or more. The chain couples TRBV20-1 to TRBJ1-6; 9 positions agree with TRBD1. The V gene's germline CDR1 is DFQATT and CDR2 SNEGSKA (reference sequence). This CDR3 region has 16 residues. With V trimmed by 0 bases and J by 6 bases, 6 bases remained unmatched. The CDR3 DNA follows: TGCAGTGCTAGAGATAACAGGGGGCGCGCTAATTCACCCCTCCACTTT. Residues: CSARDNRGRANSPLHF.

This chain connects TRBV28 to TRBJ2-7; perhaps D is TRBD1 or TRBD2 (5 bases each). V gave up 2 bases and J gave up 0 bases, with 17 bases separating them. Looked up from germline, CDR1 is MDHEN and CDR2 is SYDVKM. The CDR3 runs 17 residues. CDR3 sequence reads: CASSLGGPGSVSYEQYV. In DNA form, the CDR3 reads TGTGCCAGCAGTTTAGGGGGACCGGGGTCAGTCTCCTACGAGCAGTACGTC.

The chain recombines TRBV28 with TRBJ2-1; 10 bases are shared with TRBD2. Trimming removed 3 bases from V and 10 bases from J; junction bases left unmatched: 3. This CDR3 is 13 amino acids long. CDR1 and CDR2 from the germline V gene are MDHEN and SYDVKM. CDR3 sequence reads: CASSLGLAIEQFF. The CDR3 nucleotides read TGTGCCAGCAGTTTGGGACTAGCGATCGAGCAGTTCTTC. The variable domain in full, completed from reference TRBV28 and TRBJ2-1, reads DVKVTQSSRYLVKRTGEKVFLECVQDMDHENMFWYRQDPGLGLRLIYFSYDVKMKEKGDIPEGYSVSREKKERFSLILESASTNQTSMYLCASSLGLAIEQFFGPGTRLTVL.

This chain joins TRBV7-9 and TRBJ2-7; D assignment may be TRBD1 or TRBD2 (6 bases each). V lost 2 bases and J lost 3, with 20 bases in between. CDR1 and CDR2 (germline): SEHNR, FQNEAQ (reference sequence). The length of the CDR3 is 17 residues. In DNA, the CDR3 is TGTGCCAGCAGCTTATCCACGGGGCTCGGGGGCCTCTACGAGCAGTACTTC. Translating it yields CASSLSTGLGGLYEQYF.

This clonotype showed up many times. This chain links TRBV12-3 or TRBV12-4 with TRBJ2-1, with D unclear. The CDR3 runs to 13 residues. Trimming pared 5 bases from V and 1 base from J, leaving 6 bases between. The CDR3 spells CASSPASYNEQFF. As DNA, the CDR3 is TGTGCCAGCAGTCCGGCTTCCTACAATGAGCAGTTCTTC.

This clonotype was found a few times. This rearrangement joins TRBV7-3 to TRBJ2-1; perhaps TRBD1 as D (5 bases). The germline V gene encodes CDR1 SGHTA and CDR2 FQGTGA. The ends were cut back, 2 bases at V and 4 bases at J, with 21 bases in the middle. The CDR3 consists of 18 residues. CDR3 sequence reads: CASSLLPPDSFSYNEQFF. The CDR3 DNA follows: TGTGCCAGCAGCTTACTACCTCCCGACAGTTTTTCTTACAATGAGCAGTTCTTC. The full variable domain, its missing parts supplied by reference TRBV7-3 and TRBJ2-1, is GAGVSQTPSNKVTEKGKYVELRCDPISGHTALYWYRQSLGQGPEFLIYFQGTGAADDSGLPNDRFFAVRPEGSVSTLKIQRTERGDSAVYLCASSLLPPDSFSYNEQFFGPGTRLTVL.

This clonotype was seen a handful of times. The chain links TRBV2 to TRBJ2-1, with 8 bases matching TRBD2. The germline V gene has CDR1 SNHLY and CDR2 FYNNEI. Trimming took 11 bases from V and 4 from J; bases not matched to a gene: 10. The CDR3 sequence is 14 residues long. CDR3 in amino acids: CADLGGGPYNEQFF. As DNA, the CDR3 is TGTGCCGACTTAGGCGGGGGGCCTTACAATGAGCAGTTCTTC.

V usage is TRBV29-1 and J usage is TRBJ2-3; no definite D call. Trimming stripped 1 base from V and 0 bases from J, with 11 bases between. Germline V gene lookup returns CDR1 SQVTM and CDR2 ANQGSEA. The CDR3 has 15 amino acids. The CDR3 coding sequence is TGCAGCGTTGAAGGTCTCCTTTCTAGCACAGATACGCAGTATTTT. It yields the protein CSVEGLLSSTDTQYF.

The chain couples TRBV20-1 to TRBJ2-3; 11 bases match TRBD2. Unmatched junction bases numbered 4, after V lost 7 bases and J lost 1 base. Germline V gene lookup returns CDR1 DFQATT and CDR2 SNEGSKA (reference sequence). This CDR3 has 14 residues. The DNA for the CDR3 is TGCAGTGGCGTACTAGCGGGGGGCACAGATACGCAGTATTTT. Protein product: CSGVLAGGTDTQYF.

This clonotype turned up a few times. The rearrangement uses TRBV14 and TRBJ1-1, with D tentatively TRBD1 (5 bases). Germline V gene data show CDR1 as SGHDN and CDR2 as FVKESK. The CDR3 has 13 residues. V was cut by 7 bases and J by 5 bases, with 14 bases left in between. Here the CDR3 reads CASTWGFGTEAFF. As DNA, the CDR3 is TGTGCCAGCACCTGGGGGTTCGGGACTGAAGCTTTCTTT.